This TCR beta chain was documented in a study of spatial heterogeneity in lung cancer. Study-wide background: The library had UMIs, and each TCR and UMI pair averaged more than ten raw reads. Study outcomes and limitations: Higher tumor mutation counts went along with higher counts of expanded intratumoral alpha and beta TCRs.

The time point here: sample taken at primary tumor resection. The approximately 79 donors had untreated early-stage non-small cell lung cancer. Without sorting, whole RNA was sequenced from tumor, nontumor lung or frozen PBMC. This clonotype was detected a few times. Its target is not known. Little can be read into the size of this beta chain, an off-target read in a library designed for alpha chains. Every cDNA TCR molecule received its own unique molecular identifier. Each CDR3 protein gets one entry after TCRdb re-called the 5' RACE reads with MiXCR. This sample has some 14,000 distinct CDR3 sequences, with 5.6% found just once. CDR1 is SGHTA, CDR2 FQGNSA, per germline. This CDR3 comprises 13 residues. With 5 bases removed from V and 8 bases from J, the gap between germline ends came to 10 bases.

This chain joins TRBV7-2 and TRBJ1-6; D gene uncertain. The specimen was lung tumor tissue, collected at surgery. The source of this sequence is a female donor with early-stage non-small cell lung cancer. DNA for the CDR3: TGTGCCAGCAGCCAGCAACGGGATTCACCCCTCCACTTT. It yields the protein CASSQQRDSPLHF.